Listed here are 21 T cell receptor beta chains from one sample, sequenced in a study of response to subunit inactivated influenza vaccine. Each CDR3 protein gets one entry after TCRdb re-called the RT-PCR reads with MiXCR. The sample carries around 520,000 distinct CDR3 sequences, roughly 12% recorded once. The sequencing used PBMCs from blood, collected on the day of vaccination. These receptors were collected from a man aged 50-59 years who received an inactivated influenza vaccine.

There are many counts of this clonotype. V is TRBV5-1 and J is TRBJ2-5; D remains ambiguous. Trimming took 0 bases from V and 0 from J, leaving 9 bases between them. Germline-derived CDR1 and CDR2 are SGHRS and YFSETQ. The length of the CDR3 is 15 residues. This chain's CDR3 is CASSLGGRNQETQYF. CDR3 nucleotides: TGCGCCAGCAGCTTGGGTGGCAGGAACCAAGAGACCCAGTACTTC.

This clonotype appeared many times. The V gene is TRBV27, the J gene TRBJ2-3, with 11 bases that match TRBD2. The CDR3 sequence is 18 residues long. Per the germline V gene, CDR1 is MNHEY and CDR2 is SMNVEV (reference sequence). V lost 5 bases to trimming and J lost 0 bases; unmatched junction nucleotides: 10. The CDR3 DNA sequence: TGTGCCAGCAGTCCCTATAAGACTAGCGGGGCTAGCACAGATACGCAGTATTTT. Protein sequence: CASSPYKTSGASTDTQYF.

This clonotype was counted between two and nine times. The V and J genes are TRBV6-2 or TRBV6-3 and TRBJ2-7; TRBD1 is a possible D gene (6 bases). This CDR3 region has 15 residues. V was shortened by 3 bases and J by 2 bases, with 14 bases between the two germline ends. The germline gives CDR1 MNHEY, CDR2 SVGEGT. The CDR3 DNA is TGTGCCAGCAGTTATACGGCAGGGGACGCCTACGAGCAGTACTTC. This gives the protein CASSYTAGDAYEQYF.

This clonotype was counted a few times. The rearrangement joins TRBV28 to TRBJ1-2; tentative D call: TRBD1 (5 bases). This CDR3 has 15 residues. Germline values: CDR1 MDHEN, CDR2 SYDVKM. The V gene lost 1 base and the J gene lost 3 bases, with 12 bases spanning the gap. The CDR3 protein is CASSLSRGGYYGYTF. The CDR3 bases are TGTGCCAGCAGTTTATCACGCGGGGGGTACTATGGCTACACCTTC.

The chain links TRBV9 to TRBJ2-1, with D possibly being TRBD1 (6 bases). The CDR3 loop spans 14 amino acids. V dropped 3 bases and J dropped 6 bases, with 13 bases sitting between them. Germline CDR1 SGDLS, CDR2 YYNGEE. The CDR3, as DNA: TGTGCCAGCAGCGAGGCAGGGGCTGGCAATGAGCAGTTCTTC. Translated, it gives CASSEAGAGNEQFF. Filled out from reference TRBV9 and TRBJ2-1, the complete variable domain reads DSGVTQTPKHLITATGQRVTLRCSPRSGDLSVYWYQQSLDQGLQFLIQYYNGEERAKGNILERFSAQQFPDLHSELNLSSLELGDSALYFCASSEAGAGNEQFFGPGTRLTVL.

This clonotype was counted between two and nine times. Here the CDR3 reads CASSKEGPQGTGELFF. The CDR3 nucleotides are TGTGCCAGCAGCAAAGAAGGACCGCAGGGGACCGGGGAGCTGTTTTTT. This chain links TRBV21-1 with TRBJ2-2; TRBD1 is the table's D call and was not checked against the DNA. TRBV21-1 is a documented pseudogene. The CDR3 has 16 residues.

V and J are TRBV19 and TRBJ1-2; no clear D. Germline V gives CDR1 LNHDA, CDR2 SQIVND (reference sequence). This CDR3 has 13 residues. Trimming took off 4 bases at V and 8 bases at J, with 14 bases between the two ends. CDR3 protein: CASSSRVIAGYTF. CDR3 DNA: TGTGCCAGTAGTAGCCGGGTCATTGCCGGCTACACCTTC.

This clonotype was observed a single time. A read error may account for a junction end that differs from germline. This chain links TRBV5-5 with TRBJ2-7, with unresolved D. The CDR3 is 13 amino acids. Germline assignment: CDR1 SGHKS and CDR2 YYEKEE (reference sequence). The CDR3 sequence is CPSSFGPSYEQYF. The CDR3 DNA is TGTCCCAGCAGCTTCGGGCCCTCCTACGAGCAGTACTTC.

The CDR3 region has the DNA TGCAGTGCTAGACAGGGCACTAGCAATCAGCCCCAGCATTTT. Translating gives CSARQGTSNQPQHF. The V gene is TRBV20-1, the J gene TRBJ1-5; a possible D gene is TRBD1 (5 bases). Trimming cost V 2 bases and J 0 bases, with 8 bases left between them. This CDR3 spans 14 amino acids. Germline V gives CDR1 DFQATT, CDR2 SNEGSKA (reference sequence).

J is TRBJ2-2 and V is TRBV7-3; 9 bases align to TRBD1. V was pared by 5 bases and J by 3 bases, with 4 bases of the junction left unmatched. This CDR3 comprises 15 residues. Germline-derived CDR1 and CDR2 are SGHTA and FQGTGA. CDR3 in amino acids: CASSTGTGHTGELFF. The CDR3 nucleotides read TGTGCCAGCAGCACCGGGACAGGGCACACCGGGGAGCTGTTTTTT.

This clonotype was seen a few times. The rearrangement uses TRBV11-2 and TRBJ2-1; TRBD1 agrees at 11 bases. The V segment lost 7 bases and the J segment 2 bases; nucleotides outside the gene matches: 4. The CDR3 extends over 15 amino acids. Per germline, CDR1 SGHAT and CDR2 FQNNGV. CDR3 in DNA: TGTGCCAGCACCAGGGGACAGGGGGCCTACAATGAGCAGTTCTTC. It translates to CASTRGQGAYNEQFF.

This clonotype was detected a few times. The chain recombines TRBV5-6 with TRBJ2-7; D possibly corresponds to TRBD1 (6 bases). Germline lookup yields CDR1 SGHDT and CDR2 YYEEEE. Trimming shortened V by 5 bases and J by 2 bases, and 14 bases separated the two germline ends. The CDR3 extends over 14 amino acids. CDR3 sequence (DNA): TGTGCCAGCAGACCCTTACAGGGACCCTACGAGCAGTACTTC. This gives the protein CASRPLQGPYEQYF.

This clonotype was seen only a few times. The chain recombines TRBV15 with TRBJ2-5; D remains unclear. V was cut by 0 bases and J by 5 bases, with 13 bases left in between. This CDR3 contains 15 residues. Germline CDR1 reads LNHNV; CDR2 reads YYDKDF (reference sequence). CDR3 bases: TGTGCCACCAGCAGAGACCTAGACCCGGTGGAGACCCAGTACTTC. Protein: CATSRDLDPVETQYF.

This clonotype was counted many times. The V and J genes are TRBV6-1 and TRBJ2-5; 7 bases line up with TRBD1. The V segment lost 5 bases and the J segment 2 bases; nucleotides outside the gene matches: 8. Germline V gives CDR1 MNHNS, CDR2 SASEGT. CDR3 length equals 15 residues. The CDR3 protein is CASSRSGTEQETQYF. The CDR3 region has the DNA TGTGCCAGCAGTCGTTCCGGGACAGAACAAGAGACCCAGTACTTC.

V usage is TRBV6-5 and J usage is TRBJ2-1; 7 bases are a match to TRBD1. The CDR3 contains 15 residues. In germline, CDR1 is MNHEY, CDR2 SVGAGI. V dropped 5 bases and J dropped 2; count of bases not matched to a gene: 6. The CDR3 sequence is CASSTDRVTYNEQFF. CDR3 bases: TGTGCCAGCAGTACCGACAGGGTTACCTACAATGAGCAGTTCTTC.

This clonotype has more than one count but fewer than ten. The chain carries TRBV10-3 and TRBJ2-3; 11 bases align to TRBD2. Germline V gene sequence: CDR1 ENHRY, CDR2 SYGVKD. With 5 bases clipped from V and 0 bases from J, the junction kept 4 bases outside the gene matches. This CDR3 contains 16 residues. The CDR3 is CAISPSGGLSTDTQYF. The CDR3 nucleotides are TGTGCCATCAGTCCTAGCGGGGGGCTTAGCACAGATACGCAGTATTTT.

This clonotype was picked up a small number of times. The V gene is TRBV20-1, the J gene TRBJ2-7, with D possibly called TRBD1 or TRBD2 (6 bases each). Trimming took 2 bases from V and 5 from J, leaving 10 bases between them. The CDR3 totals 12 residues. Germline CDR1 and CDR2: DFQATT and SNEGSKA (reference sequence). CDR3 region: CSARKGGNEQYF. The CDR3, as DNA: TGCAGTGCTAGAAAGGGGGGTAACGAGCAGTACTTC.

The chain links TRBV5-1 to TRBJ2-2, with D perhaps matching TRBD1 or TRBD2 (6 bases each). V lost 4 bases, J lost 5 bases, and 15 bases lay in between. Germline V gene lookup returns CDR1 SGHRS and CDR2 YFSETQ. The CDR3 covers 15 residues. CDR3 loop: CASSGGTPDTGELFF. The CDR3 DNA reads TGCGCCAGCAGCGGCGGGACACCCGATACCGGGGAGCTGTTTTTT. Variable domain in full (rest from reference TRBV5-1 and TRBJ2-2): KAGVTQTPRYLIKTRGQQVTLSCSPISGHRSVSWYQQTPGQGLQFLFEYFSETQRNKGNFPGRFSGRQFSNSRSEMNVSTLELGDSALYLCASSGGTPDTGELFFGEGSRLTVL.

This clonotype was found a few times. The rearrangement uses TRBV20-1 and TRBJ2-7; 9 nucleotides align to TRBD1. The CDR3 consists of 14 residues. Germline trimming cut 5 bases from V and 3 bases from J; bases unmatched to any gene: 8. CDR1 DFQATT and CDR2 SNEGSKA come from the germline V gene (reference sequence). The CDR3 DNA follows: TGCAGTGCTTTTTTTGGGACAGGGCGCTACGAGCAGTACTTC. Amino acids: CSAFFGTGRYEQYF.

DNA of the CDR3: TGTGCCAGCAGCCCCGGGACAGGGACCGCTAATGAAAAACTGTTTTTT. Encoded protein: CASSPGTGTANEKLFF. The chain joins TRBV12-3 or TRBV12-4 to TRBJ1-4, with TRBD1 matching over 9 bases. With 6 bases clipped from V and 3 bases from J, the junction kept 8 bases outside the gene matches. The CDR3 is 16 amino acids.

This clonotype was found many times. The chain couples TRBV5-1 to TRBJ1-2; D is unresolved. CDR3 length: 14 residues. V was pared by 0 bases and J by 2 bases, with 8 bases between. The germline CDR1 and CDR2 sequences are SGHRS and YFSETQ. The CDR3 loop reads CASSLDTRNYGYTF. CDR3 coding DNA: TGCGCCAGCAGCTTGGACACCCGGAACTATGGCTACACCTTC.